The 15 T cell receptor beta chains reported below all come from one sample, sequenced in a study of a mutant IDH1 vaccine in newly diagnosed glioma. Time point defined: week 47, end of study. In the vaccine, a single dose held 300 ug of the mutant IDH1 20-mer peptide, along with topical imiquimod. The repertoire was sequenced with immunoSEQ multiplex PCR; TCRdb's copy has only in-frame clones and lacks some. The sample holds more than 30,000 clones, about 86% seen once. Antigens for these TCRs are unknown. Here the sequenced sample was PBMCs, taken from a glioma patient whose treatment included an IDH1 peptide vaccine. These receptors were obtained from a man between 25 and 39 years old with glioma.

DNA of the CDR3: TGCGCCAGCAGCCAAGATCGGGCATGGAGAGATACGCAGTATTTT. It codes for CASSQDRAWRDTQYF. The V call is TRBV4-1, the J call TRBJ2-3; the D is unclear. Trimming removed 0 bases at V and 5 bases at J, with 12 bases between. Germline V CDR1 and CDR2: MGHRA, YSYEKL. The CDR3 has 15 amino acids.

The chain has TRBV28 and TRBJ2-5; D unclear. The V gene lost 6 bases and the J gene lost 2 bases, with 4 bases spanning the gap. The CDR3 extends over 11 amino acids. Per the germline V gene, CDR1 is MDHEN and CDR2 is SYDVKM. The CDR3 sequence: CASRLQETQYF. Here the CDR3 DNA reads TGTGCCAGCAGGCTTCAAGAGACCCAGTACTTC.

The chain uses TRBV4-3 and TRBJ1-4; TRBD1 is a possible D gene (6 bases). The CDR3 is 15 residues long. The V end lost 1 base, the J end lost 4 bases, and 10 bases lay between the germline ends. Germline assignment: CDR1 LGHNA and CDR2 YSLEER. The CDR3 region has the DNA TGCGCCAGCAGCCAAGGGGGGGCTAGTAATGAAAAACTGTTTTTT. Its protein product is CASSQGGASNEKLFF.

This chain connects TRBV6-1 to TRBJ1-1, with 9 bases fitting TRBD1. CDR3 length: 15 residues. With V trimmed by 5 bases and J by 1 base, 5 bases remained unmatched. Germline CDR1 and CDR2: MNHNS and SASEGT. CDR3 protein: CASSPTGGKNTEAFF. In DNA, the CDR3 is TGTGCCAGCAGTCCTACAGGGGGCAAGAACACTGAAGCTTTCTTT.

V is TRBV5-1 and J is TRBJ2-3; D is uncertain. Per the germline V gene, CDR1 is SGHRS and CDR2 is YFSETQ. Trimming took off 0 bases at V and 1 base at J, with 9 bases between the two ends. This CDR3 spans 15 amino acids. The CDR3 bases are TGCGCCAGCAGCTTGGACGGTGGGGGCACAGATACGCAGTATTTT. Translating gives CASSLDGGGTDTQYF. The whole variable domain, filled in from reference TRBV5-1 and TRBJ2-3, reads KAGVTQTPRYLIKTRGQQVTLSCSPISGHRSVSWYQQTPGQGLQFLFEYFSETQRNKGNFPGRFSGRQFSNSRSEMNVSTLELGDSALYLCASSLDGGGTDTQYFGPGTRLTVL.

The gene calls are TRBV7-2 and TRBJ2-3; 10 nucleotides align to TRBD2. V dropped 5 bases and J dropped 8; count of bases not matched to a gene: 4. Germline lookup yields CDR1 SGHTA and CDR2 FQGNSA. CDR3 size: 13 residues. CDR3 amino acids: CASSIPSGGTQYF. The CDR3 nucleotides read TGTGCCAGCAGCATACCTAGCGGGGGTACGCAGTATTTT.

This clone showed up just once. The chain recombines TRBV13 with TRBJ2-5, with a tentative D call TRBD2 (6 bases). Germline assignment: CDR1 PRHDT and CDR2 FYEKMQ (reference sequence). The CDR3 is 13 residues long. V lost 0 bases to trimming and J lost 4 bases, with 6 bases between them. CDR3 in amino acids: CASSLGSGETQYF. CDR3 bases: TGTGCCAGCAGCTTAGGTAGCGGAGAGACCCAGTACTTC.

V gene TRBV29-1 combines with J gene TRBJ1-1; TRBD1 is a possible D gene (5 bases). Germline V gene lookup returns CDR1 SQVTM and CDR2 ANQGSEA. This CDR3 is built from 12 residues. Trimming took 7 bases from V and 0 from J, leaving 9 bases between them. In DNA form, the CDR3 reads TGCAGCGCCGCGGGGGTGAACACTGAAGCTTTCTTT. This gives the protein CSAAGVNTEAFF.

This chain joins TRBV5-1 and TRBJ1-4; tentatively, D is TRBD1 (5 bases). CDR1 SGHRS and CDR2 YFSETQ come from the germline V gene. Between the trimmed V and J ends, which lost 3 bases and 8 bases, there was a span of 14 bases. The CDR3 consists of 14 residues. The chain's CDR3 is CASSSSGGEEKLFF. The CDR3 DNA is TGCGCCAGCAGCTCCAGCGGGGGTGAGGAAAAACTGTTTTTT.

The V and J genes are TRBV5-4 and TRBJ1-4; D not resolved. The CDR3 contains 15 residues. The ends were cut back, 3 bases at V and 5 bases at J, with 14 bases in the middle. The V gene's germline CDR1 is SGHNT and CDR2 YYREEE (reference sequence). The CDR3 reads CASSSGDLGNEKLFF. For the CDR3, the DNA is TGTGCCAGCAGCTCTGGGGATCTGGGAAATGAAAAACTGTTTTTT.

The chain carries TRBV19 and TRBJ2-2; D gene unclear. The CDR3 has 14 amino acids. Germline V gene lookup returns CDR1 LNHDA and CDR2 SQIVND (reference sequence). V lost 3 bases to trimming and J lost 0 bases, with 5 bases between them. Here the CDR3 DNA reads TGTGCCAGTAGTATCGCAGCGAACACCGGGGAGCTGTTTTTT. As protein: CASSIAANTGELFF.

The chain uses TRBV7-9 and TRBJ1-1; weak D call: TRBD1 (6 bases). From germline, CDR1 is SEHNR and CDR2 FQNEAQ (reference sequence). The V end was cut by 0 bases, the J end by 5 bases, with 10 bases between. The CDR3 is 14 amino acids. The CDR3 is CASSLARRGTEAFF. The CDR3 DNA reads TGTGCCAGCAGCTTAGCGCGGAGGGGGACTGAAGCTTTCTTT.

This chain joins TRBV9 and TRBJ2-7, with D tentatively TRBD2 (5 bases). V was clipped by 0 bases and J by 3 bases, with 10 bases between them. Germline assignment: CDR1 SGDLS and CDR2 YYNGEE. CDR3 size: 14 residues. CDR3 protein: CASSVVDGGYEQYF. The CDR3 DNA reads as TGTGCCAGCAGCGTAGTCGACGGAGGCTACGAGCAGTACTTC.

The chain combines TRBV18 with TRBJ2-6; no reliable D call. V was shortened by 3 bases and J by 0 bases, with 9 bases between the two germline ends. The CDR3 spans 16 residues. Germline CDR1 is KGHSH and CDR2 is LQKENI. The CDR3 coding sequence is TGTGCCAGCTCACCTCTTACAGTCTCTGGGGCCAACGTCCTGACTTTC. It yields the protein CASSPLTVSGANVLTF.

V and J are TRBV19 and TRBJ2-5; D ambiguous. CDR1 is LNHDA and CDR2 is SQIVND in the germline V gene (reference sequence). CDR3 length equals 13 residues. Trimming removed 2 bases at V and 2 bases at J, with 6 bases between. In nucleotides, the CDR3 is TGTGCCAGTAGTATATCCGGTCAAGAGACCCAGTACTTC. It specifies CASSISGQETQYF. Filled out from reference TRBV19 and TRBJ2-5, the complete variable domain reads DGGITQSPKYLFRKEGQNVTLSCEQNLNHDAMYWYRQDPGQGLRLIYYSQIVNDFQKGDIAEGYSVSREKKESFPLTVTSAQKNPTAFYLCASSISGQETQYFGPGTRLLVL.